This T cell receptor beta chain was identified in a study of shared T cell receptors in the human thymus (dated by TCRdb to about 2021). As for the study more broadly: The study examined how self-reactive, shared T-cell receptor alpha chains are generated in the human thymus.

As regards this clone: No cognate antigen has been identified for it. Per-base qualities were not stored, and no clone one base away is much larger.

The CDR3, from cysteine to phenylalanine, totals 15 residues. Solely the CDR3 DNA is kept, with 45 bases framed from the first base. CDR1 and CDR2, per the germline V gene (reference sequence), are SGHAT and FQDESV. The germline V and J ends show losses of 5 bases and 3 bases respectively, and no gene match explains 7 bases of the junction. To prepare the library, the immunoSEQ multiplex PCR assay was applied. Entries here come from immuneACCESS through TCRdb and include only in-frame sequences with V and J called. Some clones fail to appear in such tables; in the studies checked, an unresolved V gene covers under half of the shortfall, and the cause of the remainder is unknown. This sample lists about 660,000 clones; around 89% were detected once. Over 0.008% of the sample lies in the top ten. These sequences were also reported in another study, on human thymus T cells. Looking at the second paper: Immunologically healthy infants undergoing open corrective cardiac surgery for congenital heart defects in Finland were used as donors. Thymus tissue was obtained as surgical resects removed during corrective cardiac surgery. Both the thymic and the peripheral blood repertoires appeared to show biased V and J gene segment usage. The related research reported highly overlapping thymic TCR repertoires among unrelated individuals. The study described the TCR alpha and beta repertoires in under ten infant thymus samples and a few matching peripheral blood samples. Donor ages ranging from 7 to 244 days were recorded, and more than five male and a couple of female infants were included in the cohort. After being mechanically released from the tissue, thymocytes were kept at -70 degrees C in pellets of about 10-32 million cells. Genomic DNA was extracted from frozen cell pellets with a QIAsymphony instrument. TCRB and TCRAD loci were amplified from a standardized quantity of quality-controlled genomic DNA using the immunoSEQ multiplex PCR assay. The V(D)J region was spanned by amplicons of a length sufficient to cover the CDR3 and to identify V and J genes. Through the commercial immunoSEQ service, the amplicons were sequenced on an Illumina platform. Primer bias and sequencing errors were corrected as previously described, and TCRAD and TCRB definitions were based on the IMGT database. Analysis of the repertoires was done with immunoSEQ Analyzer 3.0 and VDJTools and included basic statistics, V/J segment usage, diversity estimates, rarefaction and pairwise overlap. Diversity was estimated using the Chao1, ChaoE, Efron-Thisted, Shannon and inverse Simpson indices, and was also estimated on datasets down-sampled to the size of the smallest sample. Repertoire overlap was determined by strict matching of CDR3 nucleotide sequence, V gene and J gene, and Jaccard-based multidimensional scaling clustering was applied. On average, about 730,000 unique TCRB clonotypes were obtained from thymus samples, compared with about 84,000 from blood samples.

Sequenced material: thymocytes. The chain is made from TRBV11-1 and TRBJ2-7; TRBD2 fits 10 bases in the junction. The TCR was taken from a boy less than two years old with a congenital heart defect. Donor details come from another sample of the same person, matched by shared clones. The DNA sequence is given as TGTGCCAGCAGCCCAAGACTAGCGGGCCGCTACGAGCAGTACTTC. This translates into CASSPRLAGRYEQYF.